Sequencing of this T cell receptor beta chain was carried out in a study of shared clonotypes between healthy human individuals. Assay: immunoSEQ multiplex PCR; the TCRdb copy retains only in-frame clones and omits some. This sample has about 680,000 clones, with under 95% found just once. The V end lost 1 base, the J end lost 6 bases, and 6 bases lay between the germline ends. This CDR3 comprises 12 residues. Germline V gene sequence: CDR1 SEHNR, CDR2 FQNEAQ (reference sequence). CD45RO-negative cells were positively selected for CCR7, leaving out terminally differentiated effector memory CD45RA+ cells. Every donor was a Caucasian adult from Nashville, Tennessee. Details on this clone: The antigen is unknown.

Whole-study results and caveats: Sequencing depth was a factor that was expected to affect clonotype sharing among donors.

This sequence originates from a man under 40 in good health. V usage is TRBV7-9 and J usage is TRBJ1-1; D is unresolved. The specimen was naive CD8+ T cells sorted from blood. CDR3 in DNA: TGTGCCAGCAGCTTAGGGTTTTCTGAAGCTTTCTTT. This gives the protein CASSLGFSEAFF. Based on the CDR3 plus reference TRBV7-9 and TRBJ1-1, the full variable domain is DTGVSQNPRHKITKRGQNVTFRCDPISEHNRLYWYRQTLGQGPEFLTYFQNEAQLEKSRLLSDRFSAERPKGSFSTLEIQRTEQGDSAMYLCASSLGFSEAFFGQGTRLTVV.